The source of this TCR beta chain is a study of T cell repertoires in cytomegalovirus infection (dated by TCRdb to 2018 to 2020). For the study in its entirety: Donor HLA type was relevant to the analysis, as public TCR beta signatures indicated carriage of CMV infection together with the matching HLA type.

Broad study findings and their caveats: In both this cohort and an independent roughly 330-donor cohort, the cumulative frequency of public TCR beta family members distinguished carriers of CMV infection plus the relevant HLA type. In the ex vivo response, HLA-C-restricted CMV-specific TCR beta clonotypes were dominant, and in two of eight donors the single most frequent clonotype came from this HLA-C-restricted group.

Sequencing was carried out with an Illumina HiSeq 1500. TCRdb handled the public reads itself, with Q25 trimming in fastp and clone calling in MiXCR, and kept productive beta chains. Rows are unified per CDR3 protein, each entry keeping the most common DNA and genes. The sample data list 150,000 to 200,000 distinct CDR3 sequences, and roughly 20% of these were observed just once. The ten top clones hold around 2.7% of the sample. The germline V gene gives CDR1 as SGHTA and CDR2 as FQGNSA. The CDR3 measures 13 amino acids from cysteine to phenylalanine. Only CDR3 DNA is held: 39 bases, read in frame from base 1. Deletion took 0 bases off V and 10 bases off J, with a span of 10 bases between the germline ends. In this sample, this clonotype turned up many times. Its antigen specificity is not known. No much larger clonotype is one base removed from it; base qualities were not supplied.

The sample consisted of PBMCs. The TCR comes from a human donor in good health (CMV status not recorded). Some clones in this sample may be carry-over from other donors' samples. The chain couples TRBV7-2 to TRBJ2-1, with the identity of the D gene unclear. The CDR3 has the sequence CASSLARVEEQFF. The DNA reads TGTGCCAGCAGCTTAGCAAGGGTTGAGGAGCAGTTCTTC.